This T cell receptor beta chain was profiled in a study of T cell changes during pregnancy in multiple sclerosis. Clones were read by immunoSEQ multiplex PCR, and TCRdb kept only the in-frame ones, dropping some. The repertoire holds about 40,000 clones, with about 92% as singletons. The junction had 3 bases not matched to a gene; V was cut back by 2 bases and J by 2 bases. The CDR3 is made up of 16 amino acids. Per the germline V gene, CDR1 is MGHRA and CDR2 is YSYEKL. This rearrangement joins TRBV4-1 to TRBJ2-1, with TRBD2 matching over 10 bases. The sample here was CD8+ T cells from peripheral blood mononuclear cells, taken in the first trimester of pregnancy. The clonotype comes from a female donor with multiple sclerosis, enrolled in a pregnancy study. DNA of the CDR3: TGCGCCAGCAGCCAACGAGCGGGGGGGGCCTACAATGAGCAGTTCTTC. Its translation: CASSQRAGGAYNEQFF.